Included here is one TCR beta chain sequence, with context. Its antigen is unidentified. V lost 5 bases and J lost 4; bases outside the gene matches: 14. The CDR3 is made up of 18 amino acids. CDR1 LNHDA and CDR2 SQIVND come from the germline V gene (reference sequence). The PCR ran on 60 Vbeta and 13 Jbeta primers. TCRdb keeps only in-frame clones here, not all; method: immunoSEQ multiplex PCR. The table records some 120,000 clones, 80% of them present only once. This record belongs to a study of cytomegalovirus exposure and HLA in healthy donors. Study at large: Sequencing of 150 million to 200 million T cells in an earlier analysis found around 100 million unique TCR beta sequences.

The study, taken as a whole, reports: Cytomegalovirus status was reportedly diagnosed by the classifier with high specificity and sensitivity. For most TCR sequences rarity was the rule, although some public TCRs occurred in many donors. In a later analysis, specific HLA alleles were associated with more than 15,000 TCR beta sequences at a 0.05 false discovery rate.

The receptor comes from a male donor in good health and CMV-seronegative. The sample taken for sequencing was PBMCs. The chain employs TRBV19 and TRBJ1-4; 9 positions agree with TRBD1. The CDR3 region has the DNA TGTGCCAGTAGTGCCGCTGGGACAGGGATCCTGGGTAATGAAAAACTGTTTTTT. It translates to CASSAAGTGILGNEKLFF.